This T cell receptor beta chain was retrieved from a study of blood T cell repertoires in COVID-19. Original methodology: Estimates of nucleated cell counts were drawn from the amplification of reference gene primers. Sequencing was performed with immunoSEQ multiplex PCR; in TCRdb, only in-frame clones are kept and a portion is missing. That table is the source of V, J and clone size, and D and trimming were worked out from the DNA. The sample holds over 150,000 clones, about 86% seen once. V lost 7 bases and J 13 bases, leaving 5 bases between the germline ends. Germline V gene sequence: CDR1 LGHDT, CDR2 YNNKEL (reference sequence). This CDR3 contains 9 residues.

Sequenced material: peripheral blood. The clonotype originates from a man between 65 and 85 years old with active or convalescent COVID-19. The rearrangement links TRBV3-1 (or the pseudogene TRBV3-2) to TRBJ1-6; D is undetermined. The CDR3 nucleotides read TGTGCCAGCATCTCCCCCCTCCACTTT. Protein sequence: CASISPLHF.